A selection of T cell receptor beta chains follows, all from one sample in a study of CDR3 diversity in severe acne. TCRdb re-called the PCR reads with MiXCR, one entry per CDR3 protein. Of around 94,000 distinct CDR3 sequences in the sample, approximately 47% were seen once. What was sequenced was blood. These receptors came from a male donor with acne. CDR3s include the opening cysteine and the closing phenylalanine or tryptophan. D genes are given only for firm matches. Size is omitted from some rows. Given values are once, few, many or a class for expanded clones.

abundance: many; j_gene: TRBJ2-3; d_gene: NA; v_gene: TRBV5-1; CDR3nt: TGCGCCAGCAGCTCCGACAGCTTCACAGATACGCAGTATTTT; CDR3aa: CASSSDSFTDTQYF
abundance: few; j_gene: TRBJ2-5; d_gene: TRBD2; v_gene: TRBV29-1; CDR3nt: TGCAGCGTGGGGGGGGGAGAGAGTGAGACCCAGTACTTC; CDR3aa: CSVGGGESETQYF
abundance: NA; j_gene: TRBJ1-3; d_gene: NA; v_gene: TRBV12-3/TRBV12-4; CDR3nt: TGTGCCAGCAGTCCCGAGGAGGGAACTGGAAACACCATATATTTT; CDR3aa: CASSPEEGTGNTIYF
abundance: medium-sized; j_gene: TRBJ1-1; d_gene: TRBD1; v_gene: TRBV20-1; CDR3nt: TGCAGTGCTAGAGGGACAGGGGACACTGAAGCTTTCTTT; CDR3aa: CSARGTGDTEAFF
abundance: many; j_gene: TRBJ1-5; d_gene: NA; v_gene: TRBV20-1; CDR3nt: TGCAGTGCTAGAGATGGAGGGACTAGGGGGAATCAGCCCCAGCATTTT; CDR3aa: CSARDGGTRGNQPQHF
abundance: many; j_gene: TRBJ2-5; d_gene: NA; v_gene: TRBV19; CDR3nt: TGTGCCAGTAGTATTGGCCAAGAGACCCAGTACTTC; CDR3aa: CASSIGQETQYF
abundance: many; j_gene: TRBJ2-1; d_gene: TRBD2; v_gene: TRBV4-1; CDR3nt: TGCGCCAGCAGCCAAGATCTTGGACTAGCGGGACGCAATGAGCAGTTCTTC; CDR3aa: CASSQDLGLAGRNEQFF
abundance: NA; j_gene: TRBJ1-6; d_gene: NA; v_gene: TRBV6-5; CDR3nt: TGTGCCAGCAAAATGTGGGGGGCTTATAATTCACCCCTCCACTTT; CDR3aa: CASKMWGAYNSPLHF
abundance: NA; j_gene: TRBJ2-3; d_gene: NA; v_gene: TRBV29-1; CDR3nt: TGCAGCGTTCGAGTCGGGGAGGATACGCAGTATTTT; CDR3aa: CSVRVGEDTQYF
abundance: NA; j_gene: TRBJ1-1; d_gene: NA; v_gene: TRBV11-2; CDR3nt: TGTGCCAGCAGCTCGTTTGGGGCATTGGCTGAAGCTTTCTTT; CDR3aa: CASSSFGALAEAFF
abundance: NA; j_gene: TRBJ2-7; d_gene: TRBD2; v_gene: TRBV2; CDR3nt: TGTGCCAGCGCCTTTCTAGCGGGAGGGGAGCAGTACTTC; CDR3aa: CASAFLAGGEQYF
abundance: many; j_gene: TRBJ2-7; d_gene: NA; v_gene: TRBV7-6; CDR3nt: TGTGCCAGCAGCCCTGACATGGACGAGCAGTACTTC; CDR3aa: CASSPDMDEQYF
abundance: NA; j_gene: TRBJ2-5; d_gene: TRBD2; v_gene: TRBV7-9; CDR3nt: TGTGCCAGCAGCTTAGTAGTCAGGGGTACTAGCGGGAGTCGAGAGACCCAGTACTTC; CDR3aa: CASSLVVRGTSGSRETQYF
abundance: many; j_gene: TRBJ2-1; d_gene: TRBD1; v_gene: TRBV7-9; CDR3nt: TGTGCCAGCAGCTTAACAGGGGGCAGTACGAATGAGCAGTTCTTC; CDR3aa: CASSLTGGSTNEQFF
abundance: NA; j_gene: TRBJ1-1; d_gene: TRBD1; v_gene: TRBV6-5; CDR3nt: TGTGCCAGCAGTTACGGGGTCCCAGGGGGGACTGAAGCTTTCTTT; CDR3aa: CASSYGVPGGTEAFF
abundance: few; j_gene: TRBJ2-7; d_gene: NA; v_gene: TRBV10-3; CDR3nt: TGTGCCATCAGTGAGTCGAGATCGGGAACGAGGGTTGACGAGCAGTACTTC; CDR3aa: CAISESRSGTRVDEQYF
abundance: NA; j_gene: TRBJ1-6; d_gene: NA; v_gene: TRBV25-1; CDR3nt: TGTGCCAGCAGCCAAGTGGAATCCGATTCACCCCTCCACTTT; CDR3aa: CASSQVESDSPLHF
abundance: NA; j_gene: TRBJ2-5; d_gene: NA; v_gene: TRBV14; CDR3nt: TGTGCCAGCAGCCAGACCCAGGTACTCCAAGAGACCCAGTACTTC; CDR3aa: CASSQTQVLQETQYF
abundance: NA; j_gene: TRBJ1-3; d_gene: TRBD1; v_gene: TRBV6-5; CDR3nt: TGTGCCAGCAGAATGACAGGGACTGGAAACACCATATATTTT; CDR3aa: CASRMTGTGNTIYF
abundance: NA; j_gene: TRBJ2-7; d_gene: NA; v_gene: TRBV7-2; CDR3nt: TGCGCCAGCAGCCAAGATTCCAGGGCGCCAATGTACGAGCAGTACTTC; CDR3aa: CASSQDSRAPMYEQYF
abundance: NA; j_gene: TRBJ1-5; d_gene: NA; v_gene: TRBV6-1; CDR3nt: TGTGCCATCAGTGAGTCTGGAGAGAGCAATCAGCCCCAGCATTTT; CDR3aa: CAISESGESNQPQHF
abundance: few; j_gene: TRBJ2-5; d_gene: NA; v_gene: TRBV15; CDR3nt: TGTGCCACCAGCAGAGCCCCGGACACACTGCAAGAGACCCAGTACTTC; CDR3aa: CATSRAPDTLQETQYF
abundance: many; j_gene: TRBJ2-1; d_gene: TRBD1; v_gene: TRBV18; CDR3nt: TGTGCCAGCTCACCTTCCGGGACAGGGGGCATCAATGAGCAGTTCTTC; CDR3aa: CASSPSGTGGINEQFF
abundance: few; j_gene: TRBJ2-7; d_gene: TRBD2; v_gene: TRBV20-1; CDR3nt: TGCAGTGCTAGGTCCCTGGCTAGCGGGATATACGAGCAGTACTTC; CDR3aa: CSARSLASGIYEQYF
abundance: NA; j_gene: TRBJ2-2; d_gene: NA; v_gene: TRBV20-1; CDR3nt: TGCAGTGCTAAGAGTCCCGGGGAGCTGTTTTTT; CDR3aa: CSAKSPGELFF
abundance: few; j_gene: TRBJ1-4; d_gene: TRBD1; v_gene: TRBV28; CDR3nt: TGTGCCAGCAGTTTAATGTTCGGGACAGGGGGAAAACTGTTTTTT; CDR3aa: CASSLMFGTGGKLFF
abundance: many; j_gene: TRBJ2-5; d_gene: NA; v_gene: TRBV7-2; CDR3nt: TGTGCCAGCAGCTTAGTGGTAACGGAACCTCAAGAGACCCAGTACTTC; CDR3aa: CASSLVVTEPQETQYF
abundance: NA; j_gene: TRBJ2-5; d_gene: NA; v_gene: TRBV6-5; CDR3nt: TGTGCCAGCAGTTACTCGAATCTCCAAGAGACCCAGTACTTC; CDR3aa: CASSYSNLQETQYF
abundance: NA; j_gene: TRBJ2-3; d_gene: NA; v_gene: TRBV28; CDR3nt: TGTGCCAGGAGTCCCGGGAGAGCTAGCACAGATACGCAGTATTTT; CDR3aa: CARSPGRASTDTQYF
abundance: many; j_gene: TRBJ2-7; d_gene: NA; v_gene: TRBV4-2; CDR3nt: TGTGCCAGCAGCGACGTGGGTCGAAGCTACGAGCAGTACTTC; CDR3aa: CASSDVGRSYEQYF
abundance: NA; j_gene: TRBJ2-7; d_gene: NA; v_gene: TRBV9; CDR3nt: TGTGCCAGCAGTGCTTCAGGGGAGAAGAACTACGAGCAGTACTTC; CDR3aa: CASSASGEKNYEQYF
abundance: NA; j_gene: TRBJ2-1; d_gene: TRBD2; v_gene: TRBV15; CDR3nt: TGTGCCACCAGAGCCACTAGCGGGAGTGTCAATGAGCAGTTCTTC; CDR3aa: CATRATSGSVNEQFF
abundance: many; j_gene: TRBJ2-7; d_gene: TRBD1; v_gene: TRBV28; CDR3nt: TGTGCCGCGGCCAGGGACAGACCCTACGAGCAGTACTTC; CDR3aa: CAAARDRPYEQYF
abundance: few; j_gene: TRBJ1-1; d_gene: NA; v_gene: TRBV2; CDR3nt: TGTGCCAGCCTAAGGGGGGACACTGAAGCTTTCTTT; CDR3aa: CASLRGDTEAFF
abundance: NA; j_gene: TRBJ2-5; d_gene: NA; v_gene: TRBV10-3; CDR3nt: TGTGCCAGCAGTGAACCGTGGGAAGAGACCCAGTACTTC; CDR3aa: CASSEPWEETQYF
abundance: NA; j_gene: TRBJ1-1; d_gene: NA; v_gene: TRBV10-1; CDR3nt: TGCGCCAGCAGTGAGTACAGGCTTGGGACTGAAGCTTTCTTT; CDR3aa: CASSEYRLGTEAFF
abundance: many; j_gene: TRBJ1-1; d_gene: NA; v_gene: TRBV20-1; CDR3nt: TGCAGTGCTAGGGTAGGACGAGCTTTCTTT; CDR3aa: CSARVGRAFF
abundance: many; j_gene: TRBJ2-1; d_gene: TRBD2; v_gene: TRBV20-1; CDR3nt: TGCAGTGCTAGGACAGCGGGGGGGCCCGATAATGAGCAGTTCTTC; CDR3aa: CSARTAGGPDNEQFF
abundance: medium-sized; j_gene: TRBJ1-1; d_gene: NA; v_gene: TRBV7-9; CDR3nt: TGTGCCAGCAGCTATAGACAGCCTGAAGCTTTCTTT; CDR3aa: CASSYRQPEAFF
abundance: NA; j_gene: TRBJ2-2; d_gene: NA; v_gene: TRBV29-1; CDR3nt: TGCAGCGCCCCCGCCGGGGCCGAAACCGGGGAGCTGTTTTTT; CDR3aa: CSAPAGAETGELFF